This TCR beta chain was captured in a study of CD8 T cells in Susac syndrome. The authors reverse transcribed about 0.5 to 1 ug RNA with random hexamers. TCRdb called the immunoSEQ multiplex PCR reads again in MiXCR, with one record for every CDR3 protein. The repertoire has roughly 150,000 distinct CDR3 sequences, about 90% of them found once; the top ten carry roughly 0.08%. The specimen was CD4+ T cells from PBMCs. The sequence was obtained from a human donor in good health.

The CDR3 loop is CSVEDASGKVGFF. The CDR3 coding sequence is TGCAGCGTTGAAGATGCTAGCGGGAAAGTCGGGTTCTTC. The rearrangement joins TRBV29-1 to TRBJ2-1; 9 nucleotides match TRBD2. After removal of 0 bases from V and 15 bases from J, the junction contained 9 bases not matched to a gene. The CDR3 loop spans 13 amino acids. In germline, CDR1 is SQVTM, CDR2 ANQGSEA.